The text below deals with one T cell receptor beta chain. These data originate in a study of cytomegalovirus exposure and HLA in healthy donors. The V gene's germline CDR1 is SEHNR and CDR2 FQNEAQ (reference sequence). The V segment lost 7 bases and the J segment 5 bases; nucleotides outside the gene matches: 12. The CDR3 is 15 amino acids. Libraries were prepared by immunoSEQ multiplex PCR; TCRdb keeps only in-frame clonotypes and omits some of them. The sample carries about 170,000 clones, around 96% recorded once. This clonotype was obtained from a woman aged 18-35 years in good health and CMV-seronegative. The sample taken for sequencing was PBMCs. V is TRBV7-9 and J is TRBJ1-1; 8 bases agree with TRBD1. CDR3 region: CASNLAGGGGTEAFF. CDR3 nucleotide sequence: TGTGCCAGCAACCTTGCAGGGGGCGGGGGTACTGAAGCTTTCTTT.